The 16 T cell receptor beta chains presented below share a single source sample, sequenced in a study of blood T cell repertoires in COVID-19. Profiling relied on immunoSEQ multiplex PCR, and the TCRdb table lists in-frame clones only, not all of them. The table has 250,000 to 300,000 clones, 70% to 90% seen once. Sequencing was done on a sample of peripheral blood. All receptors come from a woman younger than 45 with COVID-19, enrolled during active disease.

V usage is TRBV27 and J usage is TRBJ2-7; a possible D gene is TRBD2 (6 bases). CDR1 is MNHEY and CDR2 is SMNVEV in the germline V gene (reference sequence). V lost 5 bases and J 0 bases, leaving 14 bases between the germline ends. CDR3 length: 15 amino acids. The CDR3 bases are TGTGCCAGCAGTCCGTCAATGGGGGGCTCCTACGAGCAGTACTTC. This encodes CASSPSMGGSYEQYF.

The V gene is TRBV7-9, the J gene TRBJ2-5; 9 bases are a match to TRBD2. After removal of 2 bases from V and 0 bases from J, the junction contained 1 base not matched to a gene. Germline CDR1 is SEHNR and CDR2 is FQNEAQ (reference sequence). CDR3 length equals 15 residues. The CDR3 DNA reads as TGTGCCAGCAGCTTACTAGCGGGATACCAAGAGACCCAGTACTTC. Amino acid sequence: CASSLLAGYQETQYF.

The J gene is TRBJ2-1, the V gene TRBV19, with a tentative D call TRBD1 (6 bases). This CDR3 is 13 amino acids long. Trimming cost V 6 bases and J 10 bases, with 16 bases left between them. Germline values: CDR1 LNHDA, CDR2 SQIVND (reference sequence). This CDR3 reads CASRLTGWGEQFF. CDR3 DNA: TGTGCCAGTAGGCTGACAGGCTGGGGGGAGCAGTTCTTC.

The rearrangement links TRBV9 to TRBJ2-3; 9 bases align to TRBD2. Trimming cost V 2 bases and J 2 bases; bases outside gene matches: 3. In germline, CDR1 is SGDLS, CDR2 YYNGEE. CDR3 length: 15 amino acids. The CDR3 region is CASSVLAGHTDTQYF. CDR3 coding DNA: TGTGCCAGCAGCGTCCTAGCGGGGCACACAGATACGCAGTATTTT.

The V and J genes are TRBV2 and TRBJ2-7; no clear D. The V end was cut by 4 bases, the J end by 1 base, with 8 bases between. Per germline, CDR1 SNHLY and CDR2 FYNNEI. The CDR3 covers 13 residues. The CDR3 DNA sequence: TGTGCCAGCAGTGTGAGGATTTCCTACGAGCAGTACTTC. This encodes CASSVRISYEQYF.

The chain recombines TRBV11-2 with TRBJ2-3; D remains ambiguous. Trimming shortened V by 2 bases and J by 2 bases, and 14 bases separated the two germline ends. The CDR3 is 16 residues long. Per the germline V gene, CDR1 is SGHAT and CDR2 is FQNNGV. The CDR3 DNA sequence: TGTGCCAGCAGCTTAAACTCCCTTCATTACACAGATACGCAGTATTTT. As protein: CASSLNSLHYTDTQYF.

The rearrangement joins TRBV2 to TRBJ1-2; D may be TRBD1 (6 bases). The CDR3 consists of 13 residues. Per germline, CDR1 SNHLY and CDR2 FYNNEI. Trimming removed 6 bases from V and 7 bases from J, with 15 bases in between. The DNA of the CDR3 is TGTGCCAGCAGAACAGGGTTCGTCAGTGGCTACACCTTC. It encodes CASRTGFVSGYTF.

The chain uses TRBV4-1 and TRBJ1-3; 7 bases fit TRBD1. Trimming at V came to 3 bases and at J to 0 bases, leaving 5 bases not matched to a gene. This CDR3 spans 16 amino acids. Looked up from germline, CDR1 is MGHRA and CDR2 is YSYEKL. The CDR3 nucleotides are TGCGCCAGCAGCCACCCCCGGGACAGCTCTGGAAACACCATATATTTT. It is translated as CASSHPRDSSGNTIYF.

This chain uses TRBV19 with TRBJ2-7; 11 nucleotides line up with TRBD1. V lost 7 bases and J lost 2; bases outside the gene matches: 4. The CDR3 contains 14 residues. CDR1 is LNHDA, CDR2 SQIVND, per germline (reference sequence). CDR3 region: CASTPGQGAYEQYF. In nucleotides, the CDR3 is TGTGCCAGTACCCCGGGACAGGGGGCCTACGAGCAGTACTTC. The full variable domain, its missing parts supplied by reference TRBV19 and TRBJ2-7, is DGGITQSPKYLFRKEGQNVTLSCEQNLNHDAMYWYRQDPGQGLRLIYYSQIVNDFQKGDIAEGYSVSREKKESFPLTVTSAQKNPTAFYLCASTPGQGAYEQYFGPGTRLTVT.

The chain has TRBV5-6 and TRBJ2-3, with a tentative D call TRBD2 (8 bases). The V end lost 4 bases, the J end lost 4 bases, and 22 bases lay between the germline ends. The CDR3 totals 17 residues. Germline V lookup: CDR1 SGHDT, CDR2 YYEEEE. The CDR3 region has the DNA TGTGCCAGCAGCGGGGACAGACTAGCGTTGAGACCAGATACGCAGTATTTT. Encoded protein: CASSGDRLALRPDTQYF.

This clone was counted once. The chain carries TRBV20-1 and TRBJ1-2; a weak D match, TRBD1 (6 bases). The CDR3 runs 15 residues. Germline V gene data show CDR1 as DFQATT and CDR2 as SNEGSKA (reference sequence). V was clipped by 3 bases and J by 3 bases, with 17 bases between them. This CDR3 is CSASPPWGGDYGYTF. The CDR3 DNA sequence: TGCAGTGCTAGTCCTCCATGGGGGGGCGACTATGGCTACACCTTC.

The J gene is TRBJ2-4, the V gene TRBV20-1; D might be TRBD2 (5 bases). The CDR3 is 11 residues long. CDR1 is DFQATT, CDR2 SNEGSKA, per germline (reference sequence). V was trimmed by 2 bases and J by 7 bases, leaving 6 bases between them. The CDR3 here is CSARRDNIQYF. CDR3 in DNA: TGCAGTGCTAGACGGGATAACATTCAGTACTTC.

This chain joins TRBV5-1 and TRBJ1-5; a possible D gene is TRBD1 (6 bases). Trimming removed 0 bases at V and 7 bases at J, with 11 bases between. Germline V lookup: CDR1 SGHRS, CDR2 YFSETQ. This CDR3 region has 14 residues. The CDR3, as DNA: TGCGCCAGCAGCTTGGAAGGGGGTCGCCAGCCCCAGCATTTT. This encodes CASSLEGGRQPQHF. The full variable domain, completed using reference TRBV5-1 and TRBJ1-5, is KAGVTQTPRYLIKTRGQQVTLSCSPISGHRSVSWYQQTPGQGLQFLFEYFSETQRNKGNFPGRFSGRQFSNSRSEMNVSTLELGDSALYLCASSLEGGRQPQHFGDGTRLSIL.

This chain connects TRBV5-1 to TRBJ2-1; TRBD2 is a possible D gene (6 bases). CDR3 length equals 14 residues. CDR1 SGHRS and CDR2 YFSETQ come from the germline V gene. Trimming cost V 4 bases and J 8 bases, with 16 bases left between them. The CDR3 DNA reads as TGCGCCAGCAGCCGGGCGACGGGACTCGATGAGCAGTTCTTC. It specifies CASSRATGLDEQFF.

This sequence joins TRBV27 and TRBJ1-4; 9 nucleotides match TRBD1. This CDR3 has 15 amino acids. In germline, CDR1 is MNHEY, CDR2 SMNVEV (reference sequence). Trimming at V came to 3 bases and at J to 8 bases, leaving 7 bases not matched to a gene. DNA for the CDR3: TGTGCCAGCAGTTTCGACAGGGGGAGGAACGAAAAACTGTTTTTT. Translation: CASSFDRGRNEKLFF.

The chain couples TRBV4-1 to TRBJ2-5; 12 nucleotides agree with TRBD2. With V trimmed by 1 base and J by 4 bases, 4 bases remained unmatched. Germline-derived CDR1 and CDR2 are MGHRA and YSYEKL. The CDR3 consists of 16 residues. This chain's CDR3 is CASSQGGLAGIETQYF. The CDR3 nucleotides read TGCGCCAGCAGCCAAGGAGGACTAGCGGGAATAGAGACCCAGTACTTC.